The 13 T cell receptor beta chains listed next were all sequenced from one sample in a study of cytomegalovirus exposure and HLA in healthy donors. 60 Vbeta and 13 Jbeta primers were used in PCR. Produced via immunoSEQ multiplex PCR; TCRdb's table is partial and in-frame only. The sample has 100,000 or so clones; 81% are singletons. Sequenced: PBMCs. These receptors were taken from a human donor in good health.

The chain uses TRBV9 and TRBJ2-2, with TRBD2 as a possible D gene (5 bases). V dropped 3 bases and J dropped 4 bases, with 19 bases sitting between them. The CDR3 sequence is 17 residues long. The V gene's germline CDR1 is SGDLS and CDR2 YYNGEE. CDR3: CASSGHPEGRGTGELFF. CDR3 nucleotide sequence: TGTGCCAGCAGCGGACATCCCGAGGGCCGGGGCACCGGGGAGCTGTTTTTT.

The chain is built from TRBV6-5 and TRBJ2-7; D perhaps matches TRBD2 (6 bases). CDR1 and CDR2 from the germline V gene are MNHEY and SVGAGI. This CDR3 has 13 amino acids. The germline V and J ends were trimmed by 8 bases and 3 bases, with 14 bases remaining between them. The CDR3 nucleotides read TGTGCCAGCTCCCGAGAGGGACTCTACGAGCAGTACTTC. Protein sequence: CASSREGLYEQYF.

In DNA, the CDR3 is TGCGCCAGCAGGACAGGTCGCGAAGAGACCCAGTACTTC. It encodes CASRTGREETQYF. The chain carries TRBV10-1 and TRBJ2-5, with D maybe TRBD1 (6 bases). V shed 6 bases and J shed 3 bases, with 11 bases lying between them. Germline-derived CDR1 and CDR2 are WNHNN and SYGVQD (reference sequence). This CDR3 comprises 13 residues.

V gene TRBV15 combines with J gene TRBJ2-7; D not resolved. Trimming took off 0 bases at V and 7 bases at J, with 10 bases between the two ends. The CDR3 consists of 13 residues. Per germline, CDR1 LNHNV and CDR2 YYDKDF (reference sequence). Here the CDR3 reads CATSRDGTREQYF. The CDR3 nucleotides are TGTGCCACCAGCAGAGATGGTACCCGGGAGCAGTACTTC.

This chain joins TRBV18 and TRBJ2-1; 8 bases match TRBD1. The CDR3 is 15 amino acids. Germline V gives CDR1 KGHSH, CDR2 LQKENI. After removal of 6 bases from V and 6 bases from J, the junction contained 10 bases not matched to a gene. CDR3 sequence (DNA): TGTGCCAGCTCTCGAGAAGGGACAGGCACCAATGAGCAGTTCTTC. It is translated as CASSREGTGTNEQFF.

This clone was detected only a few times. The V call is TRBV6-4, the J call TRBJ2-3; 7 bases line up with TRBD1. The CDR3 spans 16 residues. The V gene's germline CDR1 is MRHNA and CDR2 SNTAGT. V shed 0 bases, J shed 5 bases, and the junction held 8 bases outside the gene matches. DNA for the CDR3: TGTGCCAGCAGTGACTCGAAGGGGGCCGGGGAAGATACGCAGTATTTT. This gives the protein CASSDSKGAGEDTQYF.

V and J are TRBV30 and TRBJ1-1; weak D call: TRBD1 (6 bases). V was cut by 3 bases and J by 4 bases, with 12 bases left in between. CDR1 is GTSNPN, CDR2 SVGIG, per germline (reference sequence). The length of the CDR3 is 13 residues. CDR3 amino acids: CAWSDTGFTEAFF. CDR3 DNA sequence: TGTGCCTGGAGCGACACAGGGTTCACTGAAGCTTTCTTT.

This clone has just one count. V usage is TRBV19 and J usage is TRBJ2-7; 7 bases agree with TRBD2. The germline CDR1 and CDR2 sequences are LNHDA and SQIVND (reference sequence). Trimming took 9 bases from V and 5 from J; bases not matched to a gene: 13. CDR3 length: 14 amino acids. The DNA of the CDR3 is TGTGCCAGCCACCCGGCGGGAGCGTTCCACGAGCAGTACTTC. It yields the protein CASHPAGAFHEQYF.

This clone was detected once. V and J are TRBV5-1 and TRBJ1-4; D is ambiguous. The ends were cut back, 1 base at V and 4 bases at J, with 11 bases in the middle. CDR3 length equals 15 residues. Per the germline V gene, CDR1 is SGHRS and CDR2 is YFSETQ. The CDR3 loop reads CASSLRMAGNEKLFF. The CDR3 nucleotides are TGCGCCAGCAGCTTGAGGATGGCGGGTAATGAAAAACTGTTTTTT.

This CDR3 is CASSVGASGSGTDTQYF. The DNA of the CDR3 is TGTGCCAGCAGCGTAGGAGCTAGCGGAAGTGGCACAGATACGCAGTATTTT. J is TRBJ2-3 and V is TRBV9, with TRBD2 matching over 7 bases. Per germline, CDR1 SGDLS and CDR2 YYNGEE. This CDR3 has 17 amino acids. V gave up 0 bases and J gave up 1 base; unmatched junction bases: 8.

The V and J genes are TRBV4-1 and TRBJ1-5; TRBD1 might be the D (6 bases). CDR3 length: 14 residues. V was cut by 3 bases and J by 3 bases, with 9 bases left in between. CDR1 and CDR2 (germline): MGHRA, YSYEKL. CDR3 in amino acids: CASSQDSVNQPQHF. As DNA, the CDR3 is TGCGCCAGCAGCCAGGACAGCGTCAATCAGCCCCAGCATTTT.

J is TRBJ1-5 and V is TRBV9; possibly TRBD1 for D (5 bases). This CDR3 contains 14 residues. V was pared by 0 bases and J by 6 bases, with 10 bases between. Germline V CDR1 and CDR2: SGDLS, YYNGEE. In DNA form, the CDR3 reads TGTGCCAGCAGCGTAGGGGGGGTTGGTCAGCCCCAGCATTTT. It encodes CASSVGGVGQPQHF.

J is TRBJ2-1 and V is TRBV15; 8 bases agree with TRBD2. With V trimmed by 3 bases and J by 4 bases, 5 bases remained unmatched. CDR1 and CDR2 (germline): LNHNV, YYDKDF (reference sequence). CDR3 length: 15 residues. The CDR3 bases are TGTGCCACCAGCAGGGGGACGGGGGGGTACAATGAGCAGTTCTTC. Translation gives CATSRGTGGYNEQFF.